This T cell receptor beta chain was captured by sequencing in a study of cytomegalovirus exposure and HLA in healthy donors. The PCR was carried out with 60 Vbeta primers and 13 Jbeta primers. Clones were read by immunoSEQ multiplex PCR, and TCRdb kept only the in-frame ones, dropping some. The sample holds fewer than 120,000 clones, less than 85% seen once. The V gene lost 0 bases and the J gene lost 0 bases, with 17 bases spanning the gap. This CDR3 spans 18 amino acids. Germline loops: CDR1 SGHAT, CDR2 FQNNGV. Sequenced material: PBMCs. This clonotype was obtained from a man under 40 in good health and CMV-seropositive. The rearrangement uses TRBV11-2 and TRBJ1-2; a weak D match, TRBD1 (5 bases). DNA for the CDR3: TGTGCCAGCAGCTTAGATAGCGGGGGAACCCGAGCTAACTATGGCTACACCTTC. It codes for CASSLDSGGTRANYGYTF.